This is a list of T cell receptor beta chains from one sample in a study of regulatory T cells in long-lasting Graves disease. TCRdb independently ran MiXCR on the multiplex PCR reads; one entry per CDR3 protein. The sample comprises approximately 560,000 distinct CDR3 sequences, roughly 15% of which are singletons, and around 11% rests with the top ten. The sample was also linked to a second study, of T cells in Graves' hyperthyroidism and ophthalmopathy.

This specimen consisted of peripheral blood mononuclear cells (PBMCs), obtained at new diagnosis, from a patient treated with antithyroid drugs. The receptor set was obtained from a man aged 18 to 30 with Graves disease. Both conserved end residues are part of each CDR3. Fields, in order: J gene, V gene, D gene, clone size, CDR3 DNA, CDR3 protein. A D gene is named only where the DNA matches it firmly. Clone size is not always given. Where it is, it says once, few, many or a class for expanded clones.

j_call: TRBJ2-2; v_call: TRBV12-3/TRBV12-4; d_call: -; clone_size: many; cdr3_nt: TGTGCCAGCACGGCTCGGAGGACAGCGAACACCGGGGAGCTGTTTTTT; cdr3_aa: CASTARRTANTGELFF
j_call: TRBJ2-3; v_call: TRBV12-3/TRBV12-4; d_call: -; clone_size: many; cdr3_nt: TGTGCCAGCAGTTTACAGTCGGTTGGCACAGATACGCAGTATTTT; cdr3_aa: CASSLQSVGTDTQYF
j_call: TRBJ2-2; v_call: TRBV7-9; d_call: TRBD1; clone_size: few; cdr3_nt: TGTGCCAGCAGCTTCTTCGGACAGGGTGGAACCGGGGAGCTGTTTTTT; cdr3_aa: CASSFFGQGGTGELFF
j_call: TRBJ1-5; v_call: TRBV5-1; d_call: -; clone_size: -; cdr3_nt: TGCGCCAGCAGACCCGGGCTCGAGATCCAGCCCCAGCATTTT; cdr3_aa: CASRPGLEIQPQHF
j_call: TRBJ2-1; v_call: TRBV9; d_call: TRBD2; clone_size: few; cdr3_nt: TGTGCCAGCAGCACAATTCCTCGGACTAGCGGGAGCTTTGGTGAGCAGTTCTTC; cdr3_aa: CASSTIPRTSGSFGEQFF
j_call: TRBJ2-7; v_call: TRBV28; d_call: -; clone_size: many; cdr3_nt: TGTGCCAGCATCCCAGGGGGGGGGCGAGAGCAGTACTTC; cdr3_aa: CASIPGGGREQYF
j_call: TRBJ2-1; v_call: TRBV7-9; d_call: -; clone_size: -; cdr3_nt: TGTGCCAGCAGCTTAGTCTACACCCTGGGGTACAATGAGCAGTTCTTC; cdr3_aa: CASSLVYTLGYNEQFF
j_call: TRBJ1-1; v_call: TRBV6-2/TRBV6-3; d_call: -; clone_size: many; cdr3_nt: TGTGCCAGCAGTTACGTCGCGTCAGGGTGGGACACTGAAGCTTTCTTT; cdr3_aa: CASSYVASGWDTEAFF
j_call: TRBJ2-2; v_call: TRBV7-8; d_call: TRBD2; clone_size: -; cdr3_nt: TGTGCCAGCAGCCCCACTAGCGTAGACACCGGGGAGCTGTTTTTT; cdr3_aa: CASSPTSVDTGELFF
j_call: TRBJ1-2; v_call: TRBV7-9; d_call: -; clone_size: few; cdr3_nt: TGTGCCAGCAGCTTTCCTGACTTGCAGGGGACGGGCCGAGGCTACACCTTC; cdr3_aa: CASSFPDLQGTGRGYTF
j_call: TRBJ2-5; v_call: TRBV6-1; d_call: -; clone_size: many; cdr3_nt: TGTGCCAGCAGTGTAGATAGCACGCTGGAAGAGACCCAGTACTTC; cdr3_aa: CASSVDSTLEETQYF
j_call: TRBJ2-3; v_call: TRBV20-1; d_call: TRBD1; clone_size: -; cdr3_nt: TGCAGTGCTAACGACAGGGTCCGGGGCACAGATACGCAGTATTTT; cdr3_aa: CSANDRVRGTDTQYF
j_call: TRBJ2-1; v_call: TRBV30; d_call: -; clone_size: many; cdr3_nt: TGTGCCTGGAGTGTTTATGGGGGGAATGAGCAGTTCTTC; cdr3_aa: CAWSVYGGNEQFF
j_call: TRBJ1-5; v_call: TRBV7-2; d_call: -; clone_size: -; cdr3_nt: TGTGCCAGCAGCTCGCAATACGATCAGCCCCAGCATTTT; cdr3_aa: CASSSQYDQPQHF
j_call: TRBJ2-2; v_call: TRBV5-5; d_call: -; clone_size: few; cdr3_nt: TGTGCCAGCAGCTTGGCACAAACAGGGCTAGTGAAAACCGGGGAGCTGTTTTTT; cdr3_aa: CASSLAQTGLVKTGELFF
j_call: TRBJ1-4; v_call: TRBV12-3/TRBV12-4; d_call: -; clone_size: many; cdr3_nt: TGTGCCAGCAGCGACCCAATAGAAGAGGGGGGGTCGGGTGAAAAACTGTTTTTT; cdr3_aa: CASSDPIEEGGSGEKLFF
j_call: TRBJ1-1; v_call: TRBV19; d_call: TRBD1; clone_size: few; cdr3_nt: TGTGCCAGTAATCCCGACAGGGCCTTTTCAGTGAACACTGAAGCTTTCTTT; cdr3_aa: CASNPDRAFSVNTEAFF
j_call: TRBJ1-4; v_call: TRBV28; d_call: -; clone_size: many; cdr3_nt: TGTGCCAGCAGTTTCTGGAGGGGGGAAAAACTGTTTTTT; cdr3_aa: CASSFWRGEKLFF
j_call: TRBJ1-1; v_call: TRBV20-1; d_call: -; clone_size: many; cdr3_nt: TGCAGTGCTAGAGAGGGGGGGGAAGCTTTCTTT; cdr3_aa: CSAREGGEAFF
j_call: TRBJ2-7; v_call: TRBV2; d_call: -; clone_size: many; cdr3_nt: TGTGCCAGCTCTTTCAAAGAAGAGTCCTACGAGCAGTACTTC; cdr3_aa: CASSFKEESYEQYF
j_call: TRBJ2-4; v_call: TRBV20-1; d_call: -; clone_size: few; cdr3_nt: TGCAGTGCTAAACTAGCCAAAAACATTCAGTACTTC; cdr3_aa: CSAKLAKNIQYF
j_call: TRBJ2-3; v_call: TRBV20-1; d_call: -; clone_size: once; cdr3_nt: TGCAGTGGAAGGGCAGGAGCCGCAACGGCGGGCACAGATACGCAGTATTTT; cdr3_aa: CSGRAGAATAGTDTQYF
j_call: TRBJ2-5; v_call: TRBV30; d_call: TRBD2; clone_size: once; cdr3_nt: TGTGCCTGGAGTGTGAAACTAGCGGGAGCAGAGACCCAGTACTTC; cdr3_aa: CAWSVKLAGAETQYF
j_call: TRBJ1-5; v_call: TRBV7-2; d_call: TRBD1; clone_size: -; cdr3_nt: TGTGCCAGCAGTTTTTCCCACAGGGGGTATCAGCCCCAGCATTTT; cdr3_aa: CASSFSHRGYQPQHF
j_call: TRBJ1-1; v_call: TRBV30; d_call: TRBD1; clone_size: few; cdr3_nt: TGTGCCTGGTCTGGGGACAGGGCGGTAGCTTTCTTT; cdr3_aa: CAWSGDRAVAFF
j_call: TRBJ2-1; v_call: TRBV18; d_call: -; clone_size: -; cdr3_nt: TGTGCCGGCTCTCGCTCGCGAGGCTCCTACAATGAGCAGTTCTTC; cdr3_aa: CAGSRSRGSYNEQFF
j_call: TRBJ2-7; v_call: TRBV12-3/TRBV12-4; d_call: -; clone_size: many; cdr3_nt: TGTGCCAGCAGTTTCGGGAACGAGCAGTACTTC; cdr3_aa: CASSFGNEQYF
j_call: TRBJ2-7; v_call: TRBV12-5; d_call: -; clone_size: many; cdr3_nt: TGTGCTAGTAGAGGGGGGGACCGGGCGTCCTACGAGCAGTACTTC; cdr3_aa: CASRGGDRASYEQYF
j_call: TRBJ2-7; v_call: TRBV11-2; d_call: -; clone_size: many; cdr3_nt: TGTGCCAGCAGCTTAGAATCTGGCAGGGCCTACGAGCAGTACTTC; cdr3_aa: CASSLESGRAYEQYF
j_call: TRBJ1-2; v_call: TRBV27; d_call: -; clone_size: many; cdr3_nt: TGTGCCAGCAGTTTAGGACAGTACTATGGCTACACCTTC; cdr3_aa: CASSLGQYYGYTF
j_call: TRBJ2-3; v_call: TRBV13; d_call: TRBD1; clone_size: few; cdr3_nt: TGTGCCAGCAGCTCCGGACAGGGGGCTATCTTCACAGATACGCAGTATTTT; cdr3_aa: CASSSGQGAIFTDTQYF
j_call: TRBJ2-7; v_call: TRBV6-2/TRBV6-3; d_call: -; clone_size: many; cdr3_nt: TGTGCCAGCAGTTACTCTTCAAGGGGACTTTCTATTCCCTACGAGCAGTACTTC; cdr3_aa: CASSYSSRGLSIPYEQYF
j_call: TRBJ2-2; v_call: TRBV5-1; d_call: -; clone_size: few; cdr3_nt: TGCGCCAGCAGCTTGGATCGCCAGGGGAGTCCGAACACCGGGGAGCTGTTTTTT; cdr3_aa: CASSLDRQGSPNTGELFF
j_call: TRBJ2-5; v_call: TRBV19; d_call: -; clone_size: -; cdr3_nt: TGTGCCAGTAGTATTGGCTTTCGGCAGGGTAGAGAGACCCAGTACTTC; cdr3_aa: CASSIGFRQGRETQYF
j_call: TRBJ1-5; v_call: TRBV5-6; d_call: TRBD1; clone_size: many; cdr3_nt: TGTGCCAGCAGCTTTGGGCCAGGGGGTCAGCCCCAGCATTTT; cdr3_aa: CASSFGPGGQPQHF